Below are 17 T cell receptor beta chains sequenced from a single sample in a study of blood T cell repertoires in COVID-19. The repertoire was sequenced with immunoSEQ multiplex PCR; TCRdb's copy has only in-frame clones and lacks some. The sample lists 100,000 to 150,000 clones; about 85% were seen once. Sequences were obtained from peripheral blood. These receptors came from a woman aged 80 or over with acute or convalescent COVID-19.

The V call is TRBV7-3, the J call TRBJ2-1, with 11 bases aligning to TRBD1. The CDR3 extends over 16 amino acids. Germline CDR1 is SGHTA and CDR2 is FQGTGA. The trim removed 5 bases at V and 6 bases at J, leaving 9 bases unmatched. The CDR3 region is CASSLQPGTGGNEQFF. The CDR3 DNA is TGTGCCAGCAGCCTCCAACCCGGGACAGGGGGCAATGAGCAGTTCTTC.

This clone was observed once. V and J are TRBV18 and TRBJ1-2; D gene ambiguous. V lost 5 bases, J lost 1 base, and 14 bases lay in between. CDR1 and CDR2 from the germline V gene are KGHSH and LQKENI. The CDR3 covers 15 residues. The CDR3 is CASSIRSGINYGYTF. DNA for the CDR3: TGTGCCAGCTCAATTCGGTCCGGGATTAACTATGGCTACACCTTC.

The chain is built from TRBV6-5 and TRBJ2-5; TRBD1 is a possible D gene (6 bases). The germline V and J ends were trimmed by 6 bases and 1 base, with 9 bases remaining between them. CDR1 MNHEY and CDR2 SVGAGI come from the germline V gene. This CDR3 is built from 13 residues. CDR3 coding DNA: TGTGCCAGCAGAGGACAGACCCAAGAGACCCAGTACTTC. Translation gives CASRGQTQETQYF.

The rearrangement joins TRBV19 to TRBJ1-1, with D tentatively TRBD1 (5 bases). The length of the CDR3 is 14 residues. The V end lost 3 bases, the J end lost 8 bases, and 16 bases lay between the germline ends. Germline CDR1 reads LNHDA; CDR2 reads SQIVND (reference sequence). The CDR3 region has the DNA TGTGCCAGTAGTATCGGCAGGGAGGTCGGCGAAGCTTTCTTT. Its protein product is CASSIGREVGEAFF.

The chain uses TRBV11-2 and TRBJ1-3, with unresolved D. Germline-derived CDR1 and CDR2 are SGHAT and FQNNGV. Trimming shortened V by 2 bases and J by 2 bases, and 4 bases separated the two germline ends. This CDR3 is built from 13 residues. Here the CDR3 reads CASSLTTGNTIYF. The CDR3 region has the DNA TGTGCCAGCAGCTTAACAACTGGAAACACCATATATTTT.

This sequence joins TRBV7-8 and TRBJ1-5; D not certain. This CDR3 is 16 amino acids long. Trimming left V 4 bases short and J 3 bases short, with 16 bases between. CDR1 SGHVS and CDR2 FQNEAQ come from the germline V gene. Here the CDR3 reads CASSSEGNTVNQPQHF. The CDR3 region has the DNA TGTGCCAGCAGCTCAGAAGGCAATACAGTCAATCAGCCCCAGCATTTT.

The rearrangement uses TRBV5-6 and TRBJ1-6; D might be TRBD1 (6 bases). This CDR3 spans 15 amino acids. The ends were cut back, 0 bases at V and 4 bases at J, with 8 bases in the middle. CDR1 SGHDT and CDR2 YYEEEE come from the germline V gene. CDR3 DNA sequence: TGTGCCAGCAGCTTGGACCAGGGGTATAATTCACCCCTCCACTTT. This encodes CASSLDQGYNSPLHF.

This chain joins TRBV19 and TRBJ1-4, with D perhaps matching TRBD1 (5 bases). CDR3 length: 14 residues. CDR1 is LNHDA, CDR2 SQIVND, per germline (reference sequence). V was clipped by 5 bases and J by 3 bases, with 10 bases between them. The CDR3 protein is CASSQGAANEKLFF. The CDR3 region has the DNA TGTGCCAGTAGTCAAGGGGCGGCTAATGAAAAACTGTTTTTT.

The rearrangement links TRBV19 to TRBJ1-1; D uncertain. V was cut by 6 bases and J by 2 bases, with 16 bases left in between. Per the germline V gene, CDR1 is LNHDA and CDR2 is SQIVND (reference sequence). This CDR3 has 15 residues. The CDR3 loop reads CASSEDVLHNTEAFF. For the CDR3, the DNA is TGTGCCAGTAGCGAGGATGTCCTCCATAACACTGAAGCTTTCTTT.

This clone was counted only a few times. This chain links TRBV3-1 (or the pseudogene TRBV3-2) with TRBJ1-1; D is possibly TRBD1 (6 bases). The CDR3 has 13 residues. Trimming took off 1 base at V and 4 bases at J, with 7 bases between the two ends. The germline V gene encodes CDR1 LGHDT and CDR2 YNNKEL (reference sequence). This chain's CDR3 is CASSQGGGTEAFF. In nucleotides, the CDR3 is TGTGCCAGCAGCCAAGGAGGGGGCACTGAAGCTTTCTTT.

The rearrangement joins TRBV7-8 to TRBJ1-5; D is undetermined. V shed 5 bases and J shed 5 bases, with 10 bases lying between them. The CDR3 has 13 residues. Germline values: CDR1 SGHVS, CDR2 FQNEAQ. Here the CDR3 DNA reads TGTGCCAGCAGCCCGGGGAGGGATCAGCCCCAGCATTTT. Translation gives CASSPGRDQPQHF.

V is TRBV18 and J is TRBJ1-1, with TRBD1 identical over 8 bases. The CDR3 has 14 amino acids. The germline CDR1 and CDR2 sequences are KGHSH and LQKENI. The V gene end was trimmed by 3 bases and the J gene end by 4 bases; junction bases not matched to a gene: 4. The CDR3 bases are TGTGCCAGCTCACCCACAGGGGGAGGCACTGAAGCTTTCTTT. This sequence encodes CASSPTGGGTEAFF.

The chain combines TRBV27 with TRBJ1-1; D uncertain. CDR1 and CDR2 (germline): MNHEY, SMNVEV (reference sequence). The CDR3 consists of 15 residues. V dropped 0 bases and J dropped 2 bases, with 10 bases sitting between them. The CDR3 sequence is CASSLSVSVNTEAFF. The CDR3 bases are TGTGCCAGCAGTTTATCTGTCAGCGTAAACACTGAAGCTTTCTTT.

This chain connects TRBV6-1 to TRBJ1-5; D uncertain. Per the germline V gene, CDR1 is MNHNS and CDR2 is SASEGT. The CDR3 is 16 amino acids. Deletions cut 3 bases from V and 2 bases from J, with 14 bases between. In DNA, the CDR3 is TGTGCCAGCAGTGACGGTCATGGGCACGGCAATCAGCCCCAGCATTTT. This gives the protein CASSDGHGHGNQPQHF.

This clone was seen only once. CDR3 nucleotide sequence: TGTGCCAGCAGCTTAGCCCCTCGAACAGACACTGAAGCTTTCTTT. This sequence encodes CASSLAPRTDTEAFF. The V and J genes are TRBV7-2 and TRBJ1-1; no clear D gene. Trimming took off 0 bases at V and 3 bases at J, with 11 bases between the two ends. The CDR3 is 15 amino acids. Looked up from germline, CDR1 is SGHTA and CDR2 is FQGNSA.

This clone has a handful of counts. The CDR3 sequence is CASSLVGGGEQYV. CDR3 bases: TGTGCCAGCAGCTTAGTGGGCGGAGGCGAGCAGTACGTC. The V and J genes are TRBV7-9 and TRBJ2-7; D might be TRBD2 (5 bases). The germline gives CDR1 SEHNR, CDR2 FQNEAQ (reference sequence). This CDR3 is 13 amino acids long. Deletions cut 1 base from V and 6 bases from J, with 10 bases between.

V is TRBV7-9 and J is TRBJ2-3; D is unresolved. Per germline, CDR1 SEHNR and CDR2 FQNEAQ (reference sequence). The germline V and J ends were trimmed by 1 base and 4 bases, with 15 bases remaining between them. The CDR3 runs 16 residues. CDR3 nucleotide sequence: TGTGCCAGCAGCTTAGATAGTTGGGCTGGCGCAGATACGCAGTATTTT. Protein product: CASSLDSWAGADTQYF.